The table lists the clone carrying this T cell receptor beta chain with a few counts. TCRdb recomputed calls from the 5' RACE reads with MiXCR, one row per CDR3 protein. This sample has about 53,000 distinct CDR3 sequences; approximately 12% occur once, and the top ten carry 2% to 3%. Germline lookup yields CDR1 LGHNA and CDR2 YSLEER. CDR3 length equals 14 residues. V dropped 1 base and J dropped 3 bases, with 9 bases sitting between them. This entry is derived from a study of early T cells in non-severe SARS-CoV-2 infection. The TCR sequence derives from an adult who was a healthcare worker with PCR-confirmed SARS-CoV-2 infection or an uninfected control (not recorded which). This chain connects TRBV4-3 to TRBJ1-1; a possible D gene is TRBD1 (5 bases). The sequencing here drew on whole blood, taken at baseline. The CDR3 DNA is TGCGCCAGCAGCCAAGCTGTCAGGGACACTGAAGCTTTCTTT. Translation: CASSQAVRDTEAFF.